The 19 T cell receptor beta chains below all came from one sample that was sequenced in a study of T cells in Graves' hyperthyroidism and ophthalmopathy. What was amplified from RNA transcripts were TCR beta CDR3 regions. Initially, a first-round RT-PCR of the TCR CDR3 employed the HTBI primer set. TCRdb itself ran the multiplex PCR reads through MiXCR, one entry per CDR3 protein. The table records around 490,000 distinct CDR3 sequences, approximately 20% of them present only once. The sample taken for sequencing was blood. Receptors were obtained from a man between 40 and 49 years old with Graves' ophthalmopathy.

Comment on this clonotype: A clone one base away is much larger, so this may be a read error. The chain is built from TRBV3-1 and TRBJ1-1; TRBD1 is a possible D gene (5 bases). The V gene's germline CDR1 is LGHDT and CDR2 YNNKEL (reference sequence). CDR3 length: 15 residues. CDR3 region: CASSQNGGRNTEASF. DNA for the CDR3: TGTGCCAGCAGCCAAAACGGGGGAAGGAACACTGAAGCTTCCTTT.

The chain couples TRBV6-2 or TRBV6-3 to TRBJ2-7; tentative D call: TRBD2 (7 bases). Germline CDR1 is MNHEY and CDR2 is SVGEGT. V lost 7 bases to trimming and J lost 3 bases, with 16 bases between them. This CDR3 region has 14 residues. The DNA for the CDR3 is TGTGCCAGCAAATCAGGGGAGGGGCGCTACGAGCAGTACTTC. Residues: CASKSGEGRYEQYF.

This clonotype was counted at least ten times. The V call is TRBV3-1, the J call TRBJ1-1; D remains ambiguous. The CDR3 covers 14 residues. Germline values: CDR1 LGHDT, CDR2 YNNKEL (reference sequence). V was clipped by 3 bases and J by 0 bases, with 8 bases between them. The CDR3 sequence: CASSQEGLNTEAFF. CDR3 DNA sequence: TGTGCCAGCAGCCAGGAAGGACTGAACACTGAAGCTTTCTTT.

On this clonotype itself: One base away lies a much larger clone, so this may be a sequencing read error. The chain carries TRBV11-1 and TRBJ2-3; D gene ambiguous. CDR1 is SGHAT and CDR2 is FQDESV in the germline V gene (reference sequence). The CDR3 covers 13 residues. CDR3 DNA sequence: TGTGCCGGCAGCTTTCGCTTCACAGATACGCAGTATTTT. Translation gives CAGSFRFTDTQYF.

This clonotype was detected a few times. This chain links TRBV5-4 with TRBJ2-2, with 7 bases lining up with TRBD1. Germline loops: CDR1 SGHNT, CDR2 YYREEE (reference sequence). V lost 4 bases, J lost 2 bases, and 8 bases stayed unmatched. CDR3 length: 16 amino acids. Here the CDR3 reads CASSPPGTANTGELFF. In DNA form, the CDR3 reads TGTGCCAGCAGCCCGCCCGGGACAGCTAACACCGGGGAGCTGTTTTTT.

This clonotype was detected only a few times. CDR3 protein: CASSVGTGVHGYTF. The CDR3 DNA follows: TGTGCCAGCAGTGTTGGGACAGGGGTGCATGGCTACACCTTC. This rearrangement joins TRBV2 to TRBJ1-2, with 10 bases fitting TRBD1. Unmatched junction bases numbered 5, after V lost 4 bases and J lost 6 bases. The CDR3 extends over 14 amino acids. CDR1 and CDR2 (germline): SNHLY, FYNNEI.

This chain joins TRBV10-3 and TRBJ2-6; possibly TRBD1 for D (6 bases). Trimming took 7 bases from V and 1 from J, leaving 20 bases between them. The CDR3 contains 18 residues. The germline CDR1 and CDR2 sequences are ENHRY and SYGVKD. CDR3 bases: TGTGCCATCACTGACCCCCTGGCAGGGGCTTCTGGGGCCAACGTCCTGACTTTC. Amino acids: CAITDPLAGASGANVLTF.

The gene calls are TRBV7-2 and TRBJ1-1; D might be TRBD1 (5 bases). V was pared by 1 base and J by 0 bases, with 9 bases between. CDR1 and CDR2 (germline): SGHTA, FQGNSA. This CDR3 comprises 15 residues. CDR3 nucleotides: TGTGCCAGCAGCTTAGGGGGCAGGCTGAACACTGAAGCTTTCTTT. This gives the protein CASSLGGRLNTEAFF. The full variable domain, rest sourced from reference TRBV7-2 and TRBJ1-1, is GAGVSQSPSNKVTEKGKDVELRCDPISGHTALYWYRQSLGQGLEFLIYFQGNSAPDKSGLPSDRFSAERTGGSVSTLTIQRTQQEDSAVYLCASSLGGRLNTEAFFGQGTRLTVV.

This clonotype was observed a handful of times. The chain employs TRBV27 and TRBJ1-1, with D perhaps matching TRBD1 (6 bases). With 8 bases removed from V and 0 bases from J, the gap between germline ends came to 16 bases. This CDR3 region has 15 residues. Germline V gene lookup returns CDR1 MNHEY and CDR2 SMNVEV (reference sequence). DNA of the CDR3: TGTGCCAGCGGTCGAGGGGACACCCTGAACACTGAAGCTTTCTTT. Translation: CASGRGDTLNTEAFF.

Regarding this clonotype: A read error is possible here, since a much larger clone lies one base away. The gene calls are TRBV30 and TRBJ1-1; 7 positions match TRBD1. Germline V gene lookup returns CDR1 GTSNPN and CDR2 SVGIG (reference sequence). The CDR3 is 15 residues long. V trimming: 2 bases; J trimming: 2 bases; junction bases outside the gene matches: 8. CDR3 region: CAWSLGTAGNTEAFF. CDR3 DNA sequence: TGTGCCTGGAGTCTAGGGACAGCGGGCAACACTGAAGCTTTCTTT.

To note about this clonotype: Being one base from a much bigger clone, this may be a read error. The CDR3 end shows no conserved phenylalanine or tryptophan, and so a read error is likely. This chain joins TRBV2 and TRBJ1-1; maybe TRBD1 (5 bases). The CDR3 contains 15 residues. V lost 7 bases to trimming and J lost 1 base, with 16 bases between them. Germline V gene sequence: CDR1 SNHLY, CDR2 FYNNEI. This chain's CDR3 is CASIRQGLGNTEAFS. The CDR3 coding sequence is TGTGCCAGCATTCGGCAGGGACTCGGGAACACTGAAGCTTTCTCT.

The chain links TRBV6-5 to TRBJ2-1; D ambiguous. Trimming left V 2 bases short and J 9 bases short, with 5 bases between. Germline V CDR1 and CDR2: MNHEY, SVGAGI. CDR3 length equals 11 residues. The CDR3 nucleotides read TGTGCCAGCAGTTACCTGAGTGAGCAGTTCTTC. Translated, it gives CASSYLSEQFF.

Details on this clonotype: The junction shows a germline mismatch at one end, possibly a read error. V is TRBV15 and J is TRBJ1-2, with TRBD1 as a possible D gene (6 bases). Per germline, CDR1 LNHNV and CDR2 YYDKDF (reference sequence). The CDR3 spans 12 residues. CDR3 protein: CATSTSPGHLSF. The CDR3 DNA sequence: TGTGCCACCAGCACTTCCCCGGGACACCTCTCCTTC.

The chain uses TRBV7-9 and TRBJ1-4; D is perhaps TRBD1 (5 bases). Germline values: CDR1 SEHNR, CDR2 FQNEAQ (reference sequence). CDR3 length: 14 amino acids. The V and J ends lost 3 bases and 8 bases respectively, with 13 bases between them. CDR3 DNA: TGTGCCAGCAGCTTGGGGCCCCAAAAGGAAAAACTGTTTTTT. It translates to CASSLGPQKEKLFF.

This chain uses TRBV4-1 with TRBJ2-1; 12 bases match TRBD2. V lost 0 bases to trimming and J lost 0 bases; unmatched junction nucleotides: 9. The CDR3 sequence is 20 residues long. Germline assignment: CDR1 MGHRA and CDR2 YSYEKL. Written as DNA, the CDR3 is TGCGCCAGCAGCCAAGATCTTGCGACTAGCGGGAGTCGCTCCTACAATGAGCAGTTCTTC. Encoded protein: CASSQDLATSGSRSYNEQFF.

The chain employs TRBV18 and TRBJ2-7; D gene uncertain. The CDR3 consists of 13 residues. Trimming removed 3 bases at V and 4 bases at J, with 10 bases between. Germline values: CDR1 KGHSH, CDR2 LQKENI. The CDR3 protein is CASSPSRLYEQYF. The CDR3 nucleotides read TGTGCCAGCTCACCCTCTAGGCTTTACGAGCAGTACTTC.

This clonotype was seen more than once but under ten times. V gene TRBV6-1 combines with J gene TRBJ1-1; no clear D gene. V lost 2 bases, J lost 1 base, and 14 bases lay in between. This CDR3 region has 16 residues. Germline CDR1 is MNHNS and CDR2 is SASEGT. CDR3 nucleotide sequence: TGTGCCAGCAGTGAATATAGGCCCGGGCAGAACACTGAAGCTTTCTTT. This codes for CASSEYRPGQNTEAFF.

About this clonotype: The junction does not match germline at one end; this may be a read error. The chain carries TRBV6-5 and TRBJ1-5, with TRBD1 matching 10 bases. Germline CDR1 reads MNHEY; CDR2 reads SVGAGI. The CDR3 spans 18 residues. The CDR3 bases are TGTGCCAGCAGTCACTCGGGACAGGGGATCCGTAGCAATCAGCCCCAGCATTTT. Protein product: CASSHSGQGIRSNQPQHF.

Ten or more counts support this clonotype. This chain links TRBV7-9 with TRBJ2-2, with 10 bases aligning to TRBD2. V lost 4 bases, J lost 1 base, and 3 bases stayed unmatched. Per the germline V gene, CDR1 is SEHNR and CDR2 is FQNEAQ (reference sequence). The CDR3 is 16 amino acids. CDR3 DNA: TGTGCCAGCAGCTCCCCTAGCGGGAGGAACACCGGGGAGCTGTTTTTT. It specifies CASSSPSGRNTGELFF. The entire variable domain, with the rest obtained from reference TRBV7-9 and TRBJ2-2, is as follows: DTGVSQNPRHKITKRGQNVTFRCDPISEHNRLYWYRQTLGQGPEFLTYFQNEAQLEKSRLLSDRFSAERPKGSFSTLEIQRTEQGDSAMYLCASSSPSGRNTGELFFGEGSRLTVL.